Sequencing of this TCR beta chain was carried out in a study of CD8+CD57+ T cells in acquired aplastic anemia. Study-wide context: DNA from sorted CD4+ and CD8+ cells averaged approximately 3.5 ug. Overall study findings and caveats: Patients did not significantly differ from controls in CD8+ Simpson's diversity. Between patients and controls, some 31 CD8+ CDR3 sequences were found in common.

For sequencing, patients were chosen who had shown expansion of CD8+CD57+ cells by flow cytometry. At the time of blood sampling, patients had not yet received any therapy. CDR1 and CDR2 from the germline V gene are ENHRY and SYGVKD. CDR3 length: 12 residues. The V gene lost 2 bases and the J gene lost 8 bases, with 7 bases spanning the gap. Genomic DNA was employed as the template in profiling TCR beta VDJ and CDR3. TCRdb passed the reads through MiXCR, listing each CDR3 protein once. The table includes fewer than 200,000 distinct CDR3 sequences, more than 45% detected once. This clonotype showed up many times. What it recognizes is unknown.

The clonotype originates from a human donor with aplastic anemia. The gene calls are TRBV10-3 and TRBJ2-1, with D possibly being TRBD1 (5 bases). Sequenced material: sorted CD4+, CD8+, or CD8+CD57+ T cells (not recorded which) from PBMCs. The DNA for the CDR3 is TGTGCCATCAGTGAGCAGGGTGATGAGCAGTTCTTC. Its translation is CAISEQGDEQFF.